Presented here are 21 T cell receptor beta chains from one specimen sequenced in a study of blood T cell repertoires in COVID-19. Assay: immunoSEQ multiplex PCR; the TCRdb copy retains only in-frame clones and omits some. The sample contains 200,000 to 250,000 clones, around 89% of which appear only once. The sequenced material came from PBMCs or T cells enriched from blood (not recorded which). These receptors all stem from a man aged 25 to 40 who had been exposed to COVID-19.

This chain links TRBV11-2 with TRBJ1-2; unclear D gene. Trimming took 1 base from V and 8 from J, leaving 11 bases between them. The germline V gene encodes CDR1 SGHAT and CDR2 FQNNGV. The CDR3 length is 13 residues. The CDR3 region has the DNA TGTGCCAGCAGCTTAGGTGGTTTCAGGGGCTACACCTTC. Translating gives CASSLGGFRGYTF.

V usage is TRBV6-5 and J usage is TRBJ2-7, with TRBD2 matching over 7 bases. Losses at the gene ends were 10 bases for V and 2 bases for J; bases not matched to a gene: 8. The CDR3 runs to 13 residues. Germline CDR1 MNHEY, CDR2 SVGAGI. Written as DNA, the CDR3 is TGTGCCACCCGGTGGGGGGGGACCTACGAGCAGTACTTC. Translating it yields CATRWGGTYEQYF.

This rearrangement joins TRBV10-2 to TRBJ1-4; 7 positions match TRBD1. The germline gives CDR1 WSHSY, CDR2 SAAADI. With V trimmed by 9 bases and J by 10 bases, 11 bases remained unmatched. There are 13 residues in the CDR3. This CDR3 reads CASRQGPDGKLFF. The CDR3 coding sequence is TGCGCCAGTAGACAGGGCCCCGACGGAAAACTGTTTTTT.

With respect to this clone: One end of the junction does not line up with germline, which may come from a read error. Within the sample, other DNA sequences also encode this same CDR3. For the CDR3, the DNA is TGTGCTAGCAGCCCCACAGGGGGCGACGAGAACACTGAAGCTTTCTTT. Its translation is CASSPTGGDENTEAFF. The V gene is TRBV7-3, the J gene TRBJ1-1; 9 nucleotides agree with TRBD1. The CDR3 loop spans 16 amino acids. CDR1 and CDR2 (germline): SGHTA, FQGTGA.

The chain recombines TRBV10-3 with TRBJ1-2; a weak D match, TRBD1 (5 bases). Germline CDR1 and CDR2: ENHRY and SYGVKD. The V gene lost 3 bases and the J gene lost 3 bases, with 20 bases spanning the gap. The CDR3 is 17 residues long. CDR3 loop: CAISESSGGKVDYGYTF. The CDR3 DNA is TGTGCCATCAGTGAATCCTCCGGGGGGAAAGTAGACTATGGCTACACCTTC.

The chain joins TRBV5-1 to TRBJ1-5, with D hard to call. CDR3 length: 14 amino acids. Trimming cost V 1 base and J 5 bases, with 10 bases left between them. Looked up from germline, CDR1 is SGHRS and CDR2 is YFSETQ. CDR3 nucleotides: TGCGCCAGCAGCTTGAGCGGGTGGGATCAGCCCCAGCATTTT. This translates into CASSLSGWDQPQHF.

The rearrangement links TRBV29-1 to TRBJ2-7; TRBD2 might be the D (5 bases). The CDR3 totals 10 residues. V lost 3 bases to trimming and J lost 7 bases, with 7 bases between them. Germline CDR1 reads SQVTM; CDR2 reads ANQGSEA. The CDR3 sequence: CSVDEGEQYF. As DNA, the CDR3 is TGCAGCGTTGATGAGGGAGAGCAGTACTTC.

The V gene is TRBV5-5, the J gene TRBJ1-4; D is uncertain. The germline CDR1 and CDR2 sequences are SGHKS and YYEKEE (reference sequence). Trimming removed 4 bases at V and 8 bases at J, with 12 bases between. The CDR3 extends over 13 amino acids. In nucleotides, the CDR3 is TGTGCCAGCAGCCCCGTTAACGGGGAAAAACTGTTTTTT. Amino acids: CASSPVNGEKLFF.

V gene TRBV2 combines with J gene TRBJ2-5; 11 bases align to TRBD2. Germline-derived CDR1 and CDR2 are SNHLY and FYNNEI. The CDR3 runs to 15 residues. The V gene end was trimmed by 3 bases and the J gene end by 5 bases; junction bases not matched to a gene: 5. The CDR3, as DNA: TGTGCCAGCAGTGAGATAGCGGGGGGGCCCGAGACCCAGTACTTC. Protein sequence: CASSEIAGGPETQYF.

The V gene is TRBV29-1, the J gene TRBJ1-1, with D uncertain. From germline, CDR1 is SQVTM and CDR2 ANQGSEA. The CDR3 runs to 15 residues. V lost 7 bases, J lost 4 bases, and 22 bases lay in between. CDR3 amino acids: CSGGLPRRGRTEAFF. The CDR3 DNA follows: TGCAGCGGTGGACTCCCCCGCCGGGGTCGCACTGAAGCTTTCTTT.

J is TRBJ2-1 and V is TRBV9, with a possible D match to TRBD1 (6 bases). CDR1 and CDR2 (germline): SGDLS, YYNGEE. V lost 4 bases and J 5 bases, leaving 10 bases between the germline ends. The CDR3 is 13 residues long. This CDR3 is CASSPTGNNEQFF. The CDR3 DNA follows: TGTGCCAGCAGCCCCACAGGGAACAATGAGCAGTTCTTC.

The CDR3: CASSRQTTEAFF. As DNA, the CDR3 is TGTGCCAGCAGCCGACAGACGACTGAAGCTTTCTTT. The chain is built from TRBV5-6 and TRBJ1-1; possible D gene TRBD1, 5 bases. The germline V and J ends were trimmed by 4 bases and 5 bases, with 9 bases remaining between them. CDR3 length: 12 amino acids. Germline lookup yields CDR1 SGHDT and CDR2 YYEEEE.

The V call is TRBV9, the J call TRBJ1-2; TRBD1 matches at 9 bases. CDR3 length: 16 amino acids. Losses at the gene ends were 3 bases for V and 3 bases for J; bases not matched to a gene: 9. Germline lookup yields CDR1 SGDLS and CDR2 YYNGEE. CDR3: CASSAVATGGHYGYTF. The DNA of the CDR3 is TGTGCCAGCAGCGCTGTAGCGACAGGGGGGCACTATGGCTACACCTTC.

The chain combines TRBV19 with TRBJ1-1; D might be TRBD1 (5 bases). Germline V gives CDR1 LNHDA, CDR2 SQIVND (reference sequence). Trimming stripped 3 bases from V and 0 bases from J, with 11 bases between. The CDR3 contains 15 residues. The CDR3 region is CASSISDRLNTEAFF. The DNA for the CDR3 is TGTGCCAGTAGTATTTCCGACAGATTGAACACTGAAGCTTTCTTT.

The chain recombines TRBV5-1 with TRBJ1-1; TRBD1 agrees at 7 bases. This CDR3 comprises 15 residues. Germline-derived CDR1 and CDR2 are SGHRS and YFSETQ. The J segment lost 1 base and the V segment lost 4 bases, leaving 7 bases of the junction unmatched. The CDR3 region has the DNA TGCGCCAGCAGCCTAACCGGGACAGCGAACACTGAAGCTTTCTTT. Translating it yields CASSLTGTANTEAFF.

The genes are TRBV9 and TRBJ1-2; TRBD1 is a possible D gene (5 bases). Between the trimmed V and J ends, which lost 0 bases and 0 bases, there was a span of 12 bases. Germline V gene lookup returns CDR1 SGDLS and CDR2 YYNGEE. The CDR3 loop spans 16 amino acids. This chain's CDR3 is CASSVGGGSPNYGYTF. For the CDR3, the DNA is TGTGCCAGCAGCGTAGGTGGGGGGTCTCCTAACTATGGCTACACCTTC.

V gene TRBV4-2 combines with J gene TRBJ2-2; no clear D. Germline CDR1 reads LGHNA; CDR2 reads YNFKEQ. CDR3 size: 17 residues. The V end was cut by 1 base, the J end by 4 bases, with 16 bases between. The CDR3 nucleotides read TGTGCCAGCAGCCAAGTGGGTGGAGAACCCTCCACCGGGGAGCTGTTTTTT. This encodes CASSQVGGEPSTGELFF.

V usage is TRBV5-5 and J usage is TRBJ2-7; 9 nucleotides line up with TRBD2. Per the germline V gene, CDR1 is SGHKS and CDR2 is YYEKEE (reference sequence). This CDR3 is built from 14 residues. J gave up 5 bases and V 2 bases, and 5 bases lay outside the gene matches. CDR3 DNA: TGTGCCAGCAGCTTTCCGGGACTAGCTCACGAGCAGTACTTC. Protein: CASSFPGLAHEQYF.

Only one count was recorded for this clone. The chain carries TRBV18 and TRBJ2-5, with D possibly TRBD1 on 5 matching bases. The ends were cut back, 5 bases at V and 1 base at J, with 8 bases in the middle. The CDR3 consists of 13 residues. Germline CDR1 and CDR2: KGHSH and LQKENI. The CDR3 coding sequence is TGTGCCAGCTCATCGGACATCCAAGAGACCCAGTACTTC. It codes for CASSSDIQETQYF.

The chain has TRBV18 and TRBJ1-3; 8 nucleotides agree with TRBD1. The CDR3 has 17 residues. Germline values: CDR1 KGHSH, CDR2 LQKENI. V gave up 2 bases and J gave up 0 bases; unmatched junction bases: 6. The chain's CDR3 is CASSPGGQGSSGNTIYF. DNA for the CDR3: TGTGCCAGCTCACCAGGAGGACAGGGTTCCTCTGGAAACACCATATATTTT.

The CDR3 DNA reads as TGTGCCAGCAGTGGAGGGCCTAGCGGTGGACTGTCAGAGACCCAGTACTTC. Its protein is CASSGGPSGGLSETQYF. This chain links TRBV2 with TRBJ2-5; 7 nucleotides agree with TRBD2. V dropped 4 bases and J dropped 4; count of bases not matched to a gene: 15. This CDR3 comprises 17 residues. Looked up from germline, CDR1 is SNHLY and CDR2 is FYNNEI.